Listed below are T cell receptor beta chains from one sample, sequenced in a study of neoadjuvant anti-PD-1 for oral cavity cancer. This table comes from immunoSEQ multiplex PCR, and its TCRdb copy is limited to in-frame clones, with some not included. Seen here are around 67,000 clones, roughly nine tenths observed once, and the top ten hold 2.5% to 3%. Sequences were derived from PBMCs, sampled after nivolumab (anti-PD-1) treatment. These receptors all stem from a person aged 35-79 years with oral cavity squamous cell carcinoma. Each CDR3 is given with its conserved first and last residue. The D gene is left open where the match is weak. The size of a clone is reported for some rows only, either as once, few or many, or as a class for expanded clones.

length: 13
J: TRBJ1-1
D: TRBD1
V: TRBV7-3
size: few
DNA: TGTGCCAGCAGCCTAACTCCAGGGGGGGTAGCTTTCTTT
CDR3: CASSLTPGGVAFF

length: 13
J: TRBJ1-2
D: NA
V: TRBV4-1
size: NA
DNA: TGCGCCAGCAGCCAACAGGGTAACGATGGCTACACCTTC
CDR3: CASSQQGNDGYTF

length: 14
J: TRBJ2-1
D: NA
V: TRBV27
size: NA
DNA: TGTGCCAGCAGCCCGGTGGGGTATTACAATGAGCAGTTCTTC
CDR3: CASSPVGYYNEQFF

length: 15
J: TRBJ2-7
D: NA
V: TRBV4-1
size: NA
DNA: TGCGCCAGCAGCCAAGCCTGGGGCGTCAGAGGCGAGCAGTACTTC
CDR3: CASSQAWGVRGEQYF

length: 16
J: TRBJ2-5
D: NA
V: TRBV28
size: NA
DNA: TGTGCCAGCCAAAATGTAAGTGGGGGGTTAGAAGAGACCCAGTACTTC
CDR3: CASQNVSGGLEETQYF

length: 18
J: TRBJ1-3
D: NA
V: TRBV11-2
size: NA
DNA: TGTGCCAGCAGCTCCCCGCTAGAGTCTTTAAGGGTTGGAAACACCATATATTTT
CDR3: CASSSPLESLRVGNTIYF

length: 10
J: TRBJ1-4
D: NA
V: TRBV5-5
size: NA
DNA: TGTGCCCGCGGCGGGGACCCCTTGTTTTTT
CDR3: CARGGDPLFF

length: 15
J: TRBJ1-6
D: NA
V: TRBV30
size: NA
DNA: TGTGCCTGGAGGCCGGGACGCATTTATAATTCACCCCTCCACTTT
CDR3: CAWRPGRIYNSPLHF

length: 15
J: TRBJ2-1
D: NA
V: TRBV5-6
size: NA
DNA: TGTGCCAGCACAAGGAAGGTAAGCTCCTACAATGAGCAGTTCTTC
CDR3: CASTRKVSSYNEQFF

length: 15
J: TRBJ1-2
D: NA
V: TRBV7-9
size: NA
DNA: TGTGCCAGCAGCTTTGGGGGATCAGTTAACTATGGCTACACCTTC
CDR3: CASSFGGSVNYGYTF

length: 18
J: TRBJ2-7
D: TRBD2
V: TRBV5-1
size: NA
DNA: TGCGCCAGCAGCTTCGGCCGGGGACTAGCGGCCAGCTCCTACGAGCAGTACTTC
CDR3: CASSFGRGLAASSYEQYF

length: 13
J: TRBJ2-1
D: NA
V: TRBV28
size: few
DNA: TGTGCCAGCAGTCTGGACAGTCTTAATGAGCAGTTCTTC
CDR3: CASSLDSLNEQFF

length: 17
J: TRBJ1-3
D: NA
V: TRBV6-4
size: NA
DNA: TGTGCCAGCAGTGACTCGTACTTCAGGGCCTCTGGAAACACCATATATTTT
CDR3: CASSDSYFRASGNTIYF

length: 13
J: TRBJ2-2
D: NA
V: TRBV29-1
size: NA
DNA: TGCAGCGTTTATCTTGTGAACACCGGGGAGCTGTTTTTT
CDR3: CSVYLVNTGELFF

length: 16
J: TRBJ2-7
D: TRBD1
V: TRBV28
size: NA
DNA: TGTGCCAGCAGATCTACCGGGACAGCTCTTGGGGGCGAGCAGTACTTC
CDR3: CASRSTGTALGGEQYF

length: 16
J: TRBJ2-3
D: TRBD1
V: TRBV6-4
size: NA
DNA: TGTGCCAGCAGTAAGGGGACAGGGGGCAGCACAGATACGCAGTATTTT
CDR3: CASSKGTGGSTDTQYF

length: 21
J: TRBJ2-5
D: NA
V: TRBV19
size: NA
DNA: TGTGCCAGTAGTATAGTGGTGGGGGATCCCCCCCGGGACGCCGCCCAAGAGACCCAGTACTTC
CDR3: CASSIVVGDPPRDAAQETQYF

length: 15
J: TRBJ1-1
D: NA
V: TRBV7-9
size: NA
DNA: TGTGCCAGCAGCTTAGCGCAGGGGCCCAACACTGAAGCTTTCTTT
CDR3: CASSLAQGPNTEAFF

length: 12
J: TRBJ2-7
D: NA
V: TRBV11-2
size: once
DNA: TGTGCCAGCAGCTTGACCCTGGGGGAGCAGTACTTC
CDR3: CASSLTLGEQYF

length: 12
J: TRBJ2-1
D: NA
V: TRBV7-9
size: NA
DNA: TGTGCCAGCAGCTTAGGATACAATGAGCAGTTCTTC
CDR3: CASSLGYNEQFF

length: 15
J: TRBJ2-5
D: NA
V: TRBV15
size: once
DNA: TGTGCCACCAGCAGAGATGTCGGGGTTCAAGAGACCCAGTACTTC
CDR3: CATSRDVGVQETQYF

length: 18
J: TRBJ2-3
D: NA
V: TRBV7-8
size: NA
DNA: TGTGCCAGCAGCTTAAAATTGCGGGTAGCGGTTAGCACAGATACGCAGTATTTT
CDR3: CASSLKLRVAVSTDTQYF

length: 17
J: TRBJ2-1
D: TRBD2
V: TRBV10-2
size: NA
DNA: TGCGCCAGCAGTGACCTAAGCGGGAGAGTCTTCTACAATGAGCAGTTCTTC
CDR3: CASSDLSGRVFYNEQFF

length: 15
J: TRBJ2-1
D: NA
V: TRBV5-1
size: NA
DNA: TGCGCCAGCAGGGCCCCCGGGACCATGTACAATGAGCAGTTCTTC
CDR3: CASRAPGTMYNEQFF

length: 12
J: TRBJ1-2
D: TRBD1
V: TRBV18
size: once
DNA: TGTGCCAGCTCACCAAAGGGGGCTGGCTACACCTTC
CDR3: CASSPKGAGYTF

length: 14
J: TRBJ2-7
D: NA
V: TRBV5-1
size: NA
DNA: TGCGCCAGCAGCCTATGGGACTCCCTCCGCGAGCAGTACTTC
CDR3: CASSLWDSLREQYF

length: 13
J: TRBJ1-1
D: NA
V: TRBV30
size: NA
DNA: TGTGCCTGGAGTGTACAACAGGAGACTGAAGCTTTCTTT
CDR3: CAWSVQQETEAFF

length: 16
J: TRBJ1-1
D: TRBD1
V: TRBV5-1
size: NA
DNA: TGCGCCAGCAGCTCTACCGGGACAGGGGGTGACACTGAAGCTTTCTTT
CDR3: CASSSTGTGGDTEAFF

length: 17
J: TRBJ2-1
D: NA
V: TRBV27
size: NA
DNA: TGTGCCAGCAGTTTATCGAGGACTTCGACTAGTATAGGTGAGCAGTTCTTC
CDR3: CASSLSRTSTSIGEQFF

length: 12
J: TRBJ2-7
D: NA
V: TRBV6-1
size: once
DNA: TGTGCCAGCAGTGATAGCTCCTACGAGCAGTACTTC
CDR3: CASSDSSYEQYF

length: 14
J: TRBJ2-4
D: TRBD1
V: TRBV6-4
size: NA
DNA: TGTGCCAGCAGCAGACAGGGTGTCAAAAACATTCAGTACTTC
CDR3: CASSRQGVKNIQYF

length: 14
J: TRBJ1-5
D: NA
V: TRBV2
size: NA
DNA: TGTGCCAGCAGTGAGGGGGATAGCAATCAGCCCCAGCATTTT
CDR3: CASSEGDSNQPQHF